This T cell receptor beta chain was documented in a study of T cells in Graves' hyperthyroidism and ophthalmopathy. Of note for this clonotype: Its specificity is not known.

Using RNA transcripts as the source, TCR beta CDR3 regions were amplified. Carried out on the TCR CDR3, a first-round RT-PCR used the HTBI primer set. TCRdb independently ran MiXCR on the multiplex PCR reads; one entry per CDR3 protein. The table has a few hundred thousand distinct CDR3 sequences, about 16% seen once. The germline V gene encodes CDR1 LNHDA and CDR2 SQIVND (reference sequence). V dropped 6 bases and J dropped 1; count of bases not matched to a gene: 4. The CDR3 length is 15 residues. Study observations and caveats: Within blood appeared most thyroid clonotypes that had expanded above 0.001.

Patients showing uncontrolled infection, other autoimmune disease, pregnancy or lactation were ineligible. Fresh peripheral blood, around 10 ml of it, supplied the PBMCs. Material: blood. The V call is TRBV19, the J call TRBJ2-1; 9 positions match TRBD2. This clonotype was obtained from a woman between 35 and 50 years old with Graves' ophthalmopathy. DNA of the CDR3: TGTGCCAGTAGAACTAGCGGGCTATCCTACAATGAGCAGTTCTTC. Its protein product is CASRTSGLSYNEQFF.